The 25 T cell receptor beta chains in this list originate from one sample, sequenced in a study of blood T cell repertoires in COVID-19. Produced via immunoSEQ multiplex PCR; TCRdb's table is partial and in-frame only. The sample has about 100,000 clones; 85% are singletons. The sample consisted of peripheral blood. These receptors were taken from a man between 50 and 59 years old with active or convalescent COVID-19.

In DNA form, the CDR3 reads TGTGCCAGCAGCTCGGGACTAGCGGGAGTTACGGGGGAGACCCAGTACTTC. It encodes CASSSGLAGVTGETQYF. The rearrangement links TRBV11-2 to TRBJ2-5; TRBD2 agrees at 14 bases. The CDR3 length is 17 residues. The V gene end was trimmed by 4 bases and the J gene end by 5 bases; junction bases not matched to a gene: 9. Germline V lookup: CDR1 SGHAT, CDR2 FQNNGV. The entire variable domain, with the rest obtained from reference TRBV11-2 and TRBJ2-5, is as follows: EAGVAQSPRYKIIEKRQSVAFWCNPISGHATLYWYQQILGQGPKLLIQFQNNGVVDDSQLPKDRFSAERLKGVDSTLKIQPAKLEDSAVYLCASSSGLAGVTGETQYFGPGTRLLVL.

This clone was seen just once. The chain employs TRBV19 and TRBJ1-1, with a possible D match to TRBD1 (6 bases). The V gene lost 6 bases and the J gene lost 1 base, with 9 bases spanning the gap. CDR1 LNHDA and CDR2 SQIVND come from the germline V gene (reference sequence). The CDR3 contains 13 residues. The CDR3 here is CASSPQGNTEAFF. CDR3 nucleotide sequence: TGTGCCAGTAGCCCACAGGGGAACACTGAAGCTTTCTTT.

The chain joins TRBV15 to TRBJ1-2; TRBD1 agrees at 10 bases. Per germline, CDR1 LNHNV and CDR2 YYDKDF (reference sequence). With 3 bases clipped from V and 1 base from J, the junction kept 5 bases outside the gene matches. The CDR3 extends over 16 amino acids. The CDR3 loop is CATSSGTGVLNYGYTF. The CDR3 DNA reads TGTGCCACCAGCAGCGGGACAGGGGTCCTTAACTATGGCTACACCTTC.

Comments on this clone: The junction differs from germline at one of its ends, possibly a read error. The chain couples TRBV7-7 to TRBJ2-1; TRBD2 matches at 13 bases. This CDR3 contains 15 residues. Per the germline V gene, CDR1 is SSHAT and CDR2 is FNYEAQ (reference sequence). The CDR3 here is CASSPGLAGNNEQFF. The CDR3 nucleotides read TGTGCTAGCAGCCCGGGACTAGCGGGGAACAATGAGCAGTTCTTC.

The rearrangement links TRBV29-1 to TRBJ2-1; 11 positions agree with TRBD1. The trim removed 7 bases at V and 7 bases at J, leaving 9 bases unmatched. Germline V gene sequence: CDR1 SQVTM, CDR2 ANQGSEA. This CDR3 comprises 14 residues. CDR3 sequence: CSASGTGGENEQFF. DNA of the CDR3: TGCAGCGCCTCCGGGACAGGGGGTGAGAATGAGCAGTTCTTC.

The rearrangement uses TRBV19 and TRBJ2-1; 9 bases align to TRBD2. The CDR3 loop spans 14 amino acids. Germline assignment: CDR1 LNHDA and CDR2 SQIVND (reference sequence). Trimming took 6 bases from V and 10 from J; bases not matched to a gene: 10. This chain's CDR3 is CASRSSGRSWEQFF. In DNA, the CDR3 is TGTGCCAGTAGGTCCAGCGGGAGGTCCTGGGAGCAGTTCTTC. Filled out from reference TRBV19 and TRBJ2-1, the complete variable domain reads DGGITQSPKYLFRKEGQNVTLSCEQNLNHDAMYWYRQDPGQGLRLIYYSQIVNDFQKGDIAEGYSVSREKKESFPLTVTSAQKNPTAFYLCASRSSGRSWEQFFGPGTRLTVL.

V is TRBV5-1 and J is TRBJ1-1, with 9 bases matching TRBD1. The germline gives CDR1 SGHRS, CDR2 YFSETQ. V lost 2 bases, J lost 1 base, and 12 bases stayed unmatched. This CDR3 spans 18 amino acids. CDR3 sequence: CASSFTLTGTGRNTEAFF. CDR3 DNA: TGCGCCAGCAGCTTCACTCTTACCGGGACAGGGAGGAACACTGAAGCTTTCTTT.

The chain recombines TRBV2 with TRBJ2-3; no definite D call. CDR1 and CDR2 from the germline V gene are SNHLY and FYNNEI. The V gene lost 0 bases and the J gene lost 0 bases, with 4 bases spanning the gap. CDR3 size: 14 residues. CDR3 nucleotides: TGTGCCAGCAGTGAAGCTCTGAGCACAGATACGCAGTATTTT. It encodes CASSEALSTDTQYF. Full variable domain (missing parts from reference TRBV2 and TRBJ2-3): EPEVTQTPSHQVTQMGQEVILRCVPISNHLYFYWYRQILGQKVEFLVSFYNNEISEKSEIFDDQFSVERPDGSNFTLKIRSTKLEDSAMYFCASSEALSTDTQYFGPGTRLTVL.

The chain combines TRBV11-2 with TRBJ1-2, with D possibly matching TRBD1 (5 bases). The CDR3 loop spans 12 amino acids. Germline V gene data show CDR1 as SGHAT and CDR2 as FQNNGV. The germline V and J ends were trimmed by 4 bases and 7 bases, with 10 bases remaining between them. As DNA, the CDR3 is TGTGCCAGCAGCTCGTGGGGCTTTGGCTACACCTTC. It is translated as CASSSWGFGYTF.

The CDR3 coding sequence is TGTGCCTGGGGGGAGGACCCTCTCGGCTATGGCTACACCTTC. Its protein is CAWGEDPLGYGYTF. The chain employs TRBV30 and TRBJ1-2; D gene ambiguous. CDR1 and CDR2 (germline): GTSNPN, SVGIG (reference sequence). The CDR3 sequence is 14 residues long. The germline V and J ends were trimmed by 5 bases and 4 bases, with 17 bases remaining between them.

The J gene is TRBJ1-3, the V gene TRBV19; the D gene is possibly TRBD1 (6 bases). Germline CDR1 LNHDA, CDR2 SQIVND (reference sequence). CDR3 size: 15 residues. V gave up 11 bases and J gave up 0 bases, with 17 bases separating them. CDR3 sequence: CAGLNTGSSGNTIYF. In DNA, the CDR3 is TGTGCCGGCCTAAATACAGGGAGCTCTGGAAACACCATATATTTT.

This clone has only a few counts. V gene TRBV19 combines with J gene TRBJ1-5, with TRBD1 identical over 7 bases. Germline lookup yields CDR1 LNHDA and CDR2 SQIVND (reference sequence). This CDR3 spans 15 amino acids. The ends lost 5 bases at V and 1 base at J; junction bases unmatched: 5. This CDR3 reads CASSRQGTSNQPQHF. The CDR3 nucleotides read TGTGCCAGTAGTCGACAGGGTACGAGCAATCAGCCCCAGCATTTT.

The V and J genes are TRBV6-6 and TRBJ2-7, with 7 bases aligning to TRBD2. Germline loops: CDR1 MNHNY, CDR2 SVGAGI (reference sequence). This CDR3 region has 14 residues. V shed 8 bases, J shed 5 bases, and the junction held 12 bases outside the gene matches. The CDR3 reads CASRLAGTSHEQYF. The CDR3 DNA follows: TGTGCCAGCCGATTAGCGGGTACGTCCCACGAGCAGTACTTC.

This chain connects TRBV19 to TRBJ1-2, with TRBD1 identical over 8 bases. Trimming took 3 bases from V and 5 from J; bases not matched to a gene: 8. Germline loops: CDR1 LNHDA, CDR2 SQIVND (reference sequence). The CDR3 covers 15 residues. CDR3 nucleotide sequence: TGTGCCAGTAGTATCCCTGGGACAGGACCTTATGGCTACACCTTC. This sequence encodes CASSIPGTGPYGYTF.

This clone was recorded once. The gene calls are TRBV21-1 and TRBJ2-7; the table's D call TRBD1 went unverified against the DNA. TRBV21-1 constitutes a pseudogene. CDR3 length: 16 residues. The CDR3 region has the DNA TGTGCCAGCAGCGCGCGACCCCGGGACAGGGCCTACGAGCAGTACTTC. Encoded protein: CASSARPRDRAYEQYF.

This clone has just a few counts. The sample contains more than one DNA sequence encoding this CDR3. The J gene is TRBJ1-1, the V gene TRBV18; TRBD1 is a possible D gene (6 bases). The CDR3 is made up of 14 amino acids. Germline CDR1 is KGHSH and CDR2 is LQKENI. V lost 2 bases and J 1 base, leaving 8 bases between the germline ends. The CDR3 reads CASSPEQGNTEAFF. The CDR3, as DNA: TGTGCCAGCTCACCAGAACAGGGGAACACTGAAGCTTTCTTT.

This chain links TRBV6-5 with TRBJ1-2, with a tentative D call TRBD1 (5 bases). The CDR3 is made up of 14 amino acids. CDR1 and CDR2 from the germline V gene are MNHEY and SVGAGI. Trimming took off 6 bases at V and 3 bases at J, with 14 bases between the two ends. The CDR3 sequence is CASRRSGLDYGYTF. CDR3 coding DNA: TGTGCCAGCAGACGCTCGGGACTTGACTATGGCTACACCTTC.

The chain has TRBV14 and TRBJ2-1; D might be TRBD2 (6 bases). Germline CDR1 SGHDN, CDR2 FVKESK. The CDR3 is 15 residues long. Trimming removed 4 bases from V and 4 bases from J, with 14 bases in between. The CDR3 is CASSRTNPPYNEQFF. The CDR3 DNA is TGTGCCAGCAGCCGGACTAACCCACCTTACAATGAGCAGTTCTTC.

V and J are TRBV5-4 and TRBJ2-3, with 7 nucleotides matching TRBD2. This CDR3 is built from 13 residues. Germline loops: CDR1 SGHNT, CDR2 YYREEE (reference sequence). V lost 4 bases, J lost 5 bases, and 4 bases stayed unmatched. For the CDR3, the DNA is TGTGCCAGCAGCCTCCCGGGGGGAGATACGCAGTATTTT. The encoded protein is CASSLPGGDTQYF.

The chain couples TRBV30 to TRBJ2-3, with D possibly being TRBD2 (5 bases). The CDR3 runs to 16 residues. In germline, CDR1 is GTSNPN, CDR2 SVGIG (reference sequence). The V and J ends lost 0 bases and 0 bases respectively, with 13 bases between them. The CDR3 nucleotides read TGTGCCTGGAGTGTCGGACTTGACACTAGCACAGATACGCAGTATTTT. This sequence encodes CAWSVGLDTSTDTQYF.

The chain uses TRBV28 and TRBJ1-2; D is possibly TRBD1 (5 bases). This CDR3 contains 16 residues. Germline V gives CDR1 MDHEN, CDR2 SYDVKM. V was trimmed by 2 bases and J by 7 bases, leaving 20 bases between them. This chain's CDR3 is CASSLLVSQAGGGYTF. CDR3 DNA sequence: TGTGCCAGCAGTTTACTTGTCTCACAGGCCGGGGGTGGCTACACCTTC.

This chain links TRBV7-9 with TRBJ1-2; D gene ambiguous. Deletions cut 5 bases from V and 8 bases from J, with 9 bases between. Germline CDR1 is SEHNR and CDR2 is FQNEAQ (reference sequence). CDR3 length equals 11 residues. The CDR3 is CASSRSGGYTF. CDR3 nucleotide sequence: TGTGCCAGCAGCCGCTCCGGGGGCTACACCTTC. Full variable domain (outside the CDR3, taken from reference TRBV7-9 and TRBJ1-2): DTGVSQNPRHKITKRGQNVTFRCDPISEHNRLYWYRQTLGQGPEFLTYFQNEAQLEKSRLLSDRFSAERPKGSFSTLEIQRTEQGDSAMYLCASSRSGGYTFGSGTRLTVV.

The chain couples TRBV21-1 to TRBJ1-1; TRBD1, as called in the table, went unchecked against the DNA. TRBV21-1 counts as a pseudogene. There are 12 residues in the CDR3. CDR3 in DNA: TGTGCCAGCCCCCCATGGAACACTGAAGCTTTCTTT. Encoded protein: CASPPWNTEAFF.

The rearrangement joins TRBV18 to TRBJ2-1; perhaps TRBD1 as D (5 bases). The CDR3 contains 15 residues. Trimming shortened V by 0 bases and J by 4 bases, and 10 bases separated the two germline ends. Germline V gene lookup returns CDR1 KGHSH and CDR2 LQKENI. The CDR3 nucleotides read TGTGCCAGCTCACCACCTACCGACAGTTACAATGAGCAGTTCTTC. It specifies CASSPPTDSYNEQFF. Full variable domain (rest looked up from reference TRBV18 and TRBJ2-1): NAGVMQNPRHLVRRRGQEARLRCSPMKGHSHVYWYRQLPEEGLKFMVYLQKENIIDESGMPKERFSAEFPKEGPSILRIQQVVRGDSAAYFCASSPPTDSYNEQFFGPGTRLTVL.

The V and J genes are TRBV27 and TRBJ2-3; 8 bases line up with TRBD2. After removal of 3 bases from V and 2 bases from J, the junction contained 10 bases not matched to a gene. CDR1 is MNHEY and CDR2 is SMNVEV in the germline V gene (reference sequence). This CDR3 contains 17 residues. In DNA, the CDR3 is TGTGCCAGCAGTTTCGATTACGGGCGGGAGGTCACAGATACGCAGTATTTT. This sequence encodes CASSFDYGREVTDTQYF.